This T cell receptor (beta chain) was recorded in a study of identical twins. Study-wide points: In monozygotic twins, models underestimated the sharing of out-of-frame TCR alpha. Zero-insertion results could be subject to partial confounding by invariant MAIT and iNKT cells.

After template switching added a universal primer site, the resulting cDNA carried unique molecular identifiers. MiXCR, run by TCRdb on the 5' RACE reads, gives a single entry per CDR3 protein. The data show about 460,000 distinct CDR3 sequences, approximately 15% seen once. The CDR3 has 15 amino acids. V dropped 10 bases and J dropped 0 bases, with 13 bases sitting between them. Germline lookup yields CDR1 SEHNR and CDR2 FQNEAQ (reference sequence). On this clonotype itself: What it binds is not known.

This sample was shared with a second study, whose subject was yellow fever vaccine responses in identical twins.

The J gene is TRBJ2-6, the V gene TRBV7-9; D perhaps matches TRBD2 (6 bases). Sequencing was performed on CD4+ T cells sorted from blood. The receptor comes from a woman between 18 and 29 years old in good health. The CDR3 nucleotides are TGTGCCAACTCCGGGCGGGGCTCTGGGGCCAACGTCCTGACTTTC. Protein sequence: CANSGRGSGANVLTF.